The entry below describes one TCR beta chain. The data stem from a study of blood T cell repertoires in COVID-19. The repertoire was sequenced with immunoSEQ multiplex PCR; TCRdb's copy has only in-frame clones and lacks some. The sample records some 160,000 clones, around 80% being singletons. Source material: PBMCs or T cells enriched from blood (not recorded which). The clonotype originates from a woman aged 45-65 years who had recovered from COVID-19.

CDR3: CASSLGPNQPQHF. DNA for the CDR3: TGTGCCAGCTCCTTGGGCCCGAATCAGCCCCAGCATTTT. The chain couples TRBV18 to TRBJ1-5; D unresolved. Trimming took off 6 bases at V and 4 bases at J, with 10 bases between the two ends. Germline assignment: CDR1 KGHSH and CDR2 LQKENI. The CDR3 has 13 residues.